Each of the 11 T cell receptor beta chains below was sequenced from the same sample in a study of T cell repertoires in cytomegalovirus infection. These receptors have no identified antigens. TCRdb independently ran MiXCR on the reads; one entry per CDR3 protein. Here the sample spans about 740,000 distinct CDR3 sequences, roughly a third being singletons. The starting material was cultured PBMCs, obtained from culture after CMV antigen stimulation. The receptors come from a human donor in good health (CMV status not recorded). Some clones in this sample may be carry-over from other donors' samples.

The chain employs TRBV19 and TRBJ1-1; possibly TRBD1 for D (6 bases). The CDR3 spans 14 residues. Trimming cost V 9 bases and J 5 bases, with 19 bases left between them. Per the germline V gene, CDR1 is LNHDA and CDR2 is SQIVND (reference sequence). Written as DNA, the CDR3 is TGTGCCAGCAGGGATTCAGGGGTAAGAACTGAAGCTTTCTTT. Translation gives CASRDSGVRTEAFF. The variable domain in full, with the rest retrieved from reference TRBV19 and TRBJ1-1, is DGGITQSPKYLFRKEGQNVTLSCEQNLNHDAMYWYRQDPGQGLRLIYYSQIVNDFQKGDIAEGYSVSREKKESFPLTVTSAQKNPTAFYLCASRDSGVRTEAFFGQGTRLTVV.

The chain employs TRBV10-3 and TRBJ2-5, with 9 bases aligning to TRBD2. The germline V gene encodes CDR1 ENHRY and CDR2 SYGVKD. The CDR3 sequence is 16 residues long. Trimming removed 3 bases from V and 4 bases from J; junction bases left unmatched: 9. For the CDR3, the DNA is TGTGCCATCAGTGATGAGTCGCGGGGGGGCAGAGAGACCCAGTACTTC. Translated, it gives CAISDESRGGRETQYF.

The chain joins TRBV6-1 to TRBJ1-5, with TRBD1 matching over 7 bases. The CDR3 has 16 residues. CDR1 MNHNS and CDR2 SASEGT come from the germline V gene. J lost 5 bases, V lost 7 bases, and 14 bases had no gene match. CDR3 bases: TGTGCCAGCATGGGAGACGACAGGGCGTTCCATCAGCCCCAGCATTTT. Encoded protein: CASMGDDRAFHQPQHF.

The genes are TRBV15 and TRBJ1-2; the D is unclear. V lost 4 bases to trimming and J lost 8 bases, with 8 bases between them. This CDR3 is 11 amino acids long. Germline V gives CDR1 LNHNV, CDR2 YYDKDF (reference sequence). The CDR3 loop reads CATSTLGGYTF. The CDR3 DNA is TGTGCCACCAGCACCCTAGGGGGCTACACCTTC.

This chain connects TRBV4-1 to TRBJ1-3; TRBD1 agrees at 7 bases. CDR3 length equals 15 residues. V shed 4 bases, J shed 3 bases, and the junction held 6 bases outside the gene matches. CDR1 MGHRA and CDR2 YSYEKL come from the germline V gene. CDR3 in amino acids: CASSLRGGLGNTIYF. For the CDR3, the DNA is TGCGCCAGCAGCCTCAGGGGGGGCCTTGGAAACACCATATATTTT.

The chain uses TRBV6-2 or TRBV6-3 and TRBJ2-7, with a weak D call TRBD1 (5 bases). CDR1 MNHEY and CDR2 SVGEGT come from the germline V gene. The CDR3 is 15 amino acids. V dropped 6 bases and J dropped 3 bases, with 18 bases sitting between them. CDR3 protein: CASSPGWLGDYEQYF. As DNA, the CDR3 is TGTGCCAGCAGCCCAGGGTGGCTTGGTGACTACGAGCAGTACTTC.

This rearrangement joins TRBV20-1 to TRBJ1-2, with D possibly TRBD1 on 5 matching bases. This CDR3 contains 15 residues. The germline V and J ends were trimmed by 0 bases and 4 bases, with 15 bases remaining between them. Per the germline V gene, CDR1 is DFQATT and CDR2 is SNEGSKA (reference sequence). Here the CDR3 reads CSARDPGGSVYGYTF. For the CDR3, the DNA is TGCAGTGCTAGAGACCCCGGGGGTTCGGTCTATGGCTACACCTTC.

V is TRBV27 and J is TRBJ1-2; 7 nucleotides agree with TRBD1. Trimming at V came to 4 bases and at J to 6 bases, leaving 5 bases not matched to a gene. Germline assignment: CDR1 MNHEY and CDR2 SMNVEV (reference sequence). The CDR3 runs to 13 residues. CDR3 sequence: CASSSTGENGYTF. The CDR3 bases are TGTGCCAGCAGTTCAACAGGGGAGAATGGCTACACCTTC.

The V call is TRBV20-1, the J call TRBJ2-5; no reliable D call. CDR1 is DFQATT and CDR2 is SNEGSKA in the germline V gene (reference sequence). V lost 1 base and J 2 bases, leaving 11 bases between the germline ends. The CDR3 has 14 amino acids. The CDR3 DNA reads TGCAGTGCTAGAGGTTTCGGAGTTCAAGAGACCCAGTACTTC. Residues: CSARGFGVQETQYF.

J is TRBJ1-2 and V is TRBV6-2 or TRBV6-3, with D uncertain. Trimming took 5 bases from V and 3 from J, leaving 13 bases between them. The CDR3 covers 14 residues. Germline V CDR1 and CDR2: MNHEY, SVGEGT. The CDR3 sequence is CASSPPTSYYGYTF. The CDR3 DNA follows: TGTGCCAGCAGTCCCCCTACGAGTTACTATGGCTACACCTTC.

The chain couples TRBV10-3 to TRBJ1-5, with D tentatively TRBD1 (5 bases). Trimming removed 0 bases at V and 2 bases at J, with 8 bases between. There are 15 residues in the CDR3. The germline CDR1 and CDR2 sequences are ENHRY and SYGVKD. Here the CDR3 DNA reads TGTGCCATCAGTGAGTCAGGGGCAGGCAATCAGCCCCAGCATTTT. Encoded protein: CAISESGAGNQPQHF.